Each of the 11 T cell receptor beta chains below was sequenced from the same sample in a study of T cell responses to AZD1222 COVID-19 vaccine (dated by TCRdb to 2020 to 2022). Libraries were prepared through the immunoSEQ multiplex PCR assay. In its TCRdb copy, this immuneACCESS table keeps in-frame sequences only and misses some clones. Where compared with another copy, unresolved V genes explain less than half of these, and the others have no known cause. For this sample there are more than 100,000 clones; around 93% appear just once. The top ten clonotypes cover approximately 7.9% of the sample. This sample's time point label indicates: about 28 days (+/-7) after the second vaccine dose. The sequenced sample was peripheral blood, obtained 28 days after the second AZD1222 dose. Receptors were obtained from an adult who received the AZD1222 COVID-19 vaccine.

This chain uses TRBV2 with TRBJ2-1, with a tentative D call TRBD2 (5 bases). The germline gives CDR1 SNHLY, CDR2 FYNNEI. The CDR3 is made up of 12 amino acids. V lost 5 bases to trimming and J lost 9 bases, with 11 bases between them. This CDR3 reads CASSLSRGEQFF. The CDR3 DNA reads TGTGCCAGCAGTCTTAGTCGGGGTGAGCAGTTCTTC.

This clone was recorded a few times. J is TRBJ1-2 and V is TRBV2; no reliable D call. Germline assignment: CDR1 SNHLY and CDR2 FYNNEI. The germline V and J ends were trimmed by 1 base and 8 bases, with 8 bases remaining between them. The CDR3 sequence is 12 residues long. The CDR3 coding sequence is TGTGCCAGCAGTGAAGGGGTTGGCGGCTACACCTTC. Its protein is CASSEGVGGYTF.

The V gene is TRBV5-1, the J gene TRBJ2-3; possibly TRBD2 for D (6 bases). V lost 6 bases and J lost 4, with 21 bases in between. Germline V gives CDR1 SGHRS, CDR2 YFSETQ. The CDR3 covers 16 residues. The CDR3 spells CASTVGGRKGSDTQYF. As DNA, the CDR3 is TGCGCCAGCACCGTGGGGGGACGGAAGGGGTCAGATACGCAGTATTTT.

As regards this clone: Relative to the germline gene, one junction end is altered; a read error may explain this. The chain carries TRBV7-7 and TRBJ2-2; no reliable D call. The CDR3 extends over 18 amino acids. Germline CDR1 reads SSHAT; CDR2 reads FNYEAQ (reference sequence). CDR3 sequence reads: CASSVMPPFGHNTGELFF. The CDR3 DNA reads TGTGCTAGCAGCGTTATGCCGCCCTTCGGGCACAACACCGGGGAGCTGTTTTTT. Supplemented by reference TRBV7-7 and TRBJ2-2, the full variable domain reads GAGVSQSPRYKVTKRGQDVTLRCDPISSHATLYWYQQALGQGPEFLTYFNYEAQPDKSGLPSDRFSAERPEGSISTLTIQRTEQRDSAMYRCASSVMPPFGHNTGELFFGEGSRLTVL.

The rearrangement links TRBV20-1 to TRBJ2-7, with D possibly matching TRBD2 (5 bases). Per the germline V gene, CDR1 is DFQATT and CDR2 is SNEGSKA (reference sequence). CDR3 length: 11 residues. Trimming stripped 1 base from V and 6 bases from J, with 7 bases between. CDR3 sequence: CSARGGGEQYF. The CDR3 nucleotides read TGCAGTGCTAGAGGAGGAGGCGAGCAGTACTTC.

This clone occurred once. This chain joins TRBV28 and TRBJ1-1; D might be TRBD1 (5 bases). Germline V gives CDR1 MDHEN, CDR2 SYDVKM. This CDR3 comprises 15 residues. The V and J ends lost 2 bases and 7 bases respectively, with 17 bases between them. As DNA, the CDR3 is TGTGCCAGCAGTTTAGGGACGGGGGTATTGGTTGAAGCTTTCTTT. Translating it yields CASSLGTGVLVEAFF.

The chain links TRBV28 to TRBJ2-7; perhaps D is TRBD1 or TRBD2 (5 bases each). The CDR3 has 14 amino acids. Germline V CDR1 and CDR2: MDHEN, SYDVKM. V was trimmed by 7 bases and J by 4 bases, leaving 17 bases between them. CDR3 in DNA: TGTGCCAGCACCGGACTGGCAGGGAGTTACGAGCAGTACTTC. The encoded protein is CASTGLAGSYEQYF.

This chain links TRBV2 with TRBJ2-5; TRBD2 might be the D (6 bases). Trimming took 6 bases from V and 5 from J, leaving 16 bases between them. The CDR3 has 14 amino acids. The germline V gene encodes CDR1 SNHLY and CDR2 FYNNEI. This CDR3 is CASRGTWGRETQYF. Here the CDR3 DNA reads TGTGCCAGCAGGGGGACTTGGGGTCGGGAGACCCAGTACTTC. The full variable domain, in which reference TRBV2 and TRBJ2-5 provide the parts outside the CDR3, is EPEVTQTPSHQVTQMGQEVILRCVPISNHLYFYWYRQILGQKVEFLVSFYNNEISEKSEIFDDQFSVERPDGSNFTLKIRSTKLEDSAMYFCASRGTWGRETQYFGPGTRLLVL.

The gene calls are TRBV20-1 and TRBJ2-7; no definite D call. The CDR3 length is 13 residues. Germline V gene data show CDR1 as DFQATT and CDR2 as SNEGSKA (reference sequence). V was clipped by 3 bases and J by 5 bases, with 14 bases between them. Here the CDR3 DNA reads TGCAGTGCTAGTCCCCAGCCAGGAGACGAGCAGTACTTC. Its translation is CSASPQPGDEQYF.

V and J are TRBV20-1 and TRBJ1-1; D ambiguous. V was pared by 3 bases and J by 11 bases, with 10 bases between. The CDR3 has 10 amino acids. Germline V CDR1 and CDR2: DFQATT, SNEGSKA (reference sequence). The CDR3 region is CSARGREAFF. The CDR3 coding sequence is TGCAGTGCTAGGGGTAGGGAGGCTTTCTTT.

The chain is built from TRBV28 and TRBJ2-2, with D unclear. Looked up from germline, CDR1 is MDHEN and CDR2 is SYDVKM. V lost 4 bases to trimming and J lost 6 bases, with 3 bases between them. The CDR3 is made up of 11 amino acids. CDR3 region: CASSSSGELFF. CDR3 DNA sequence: TGTGCCAGCAGTTCGTCCGGGGAGCTGTTTTTT.